The 2 T cell receptor beta chains presented below share a single source sample, sequenced in a study of circulating and synovial CD4+ cells in juvenile arthritis. Clones were read by immunoSEQ multiplex PCR, and TCRdb kept only the in-frame ones, dropping some. Among 1,500 or so clones listed, about 87% were seen once. Sequencing used HLA-DR+ CD4+ T cells from blood. Subset specified: circulating pathogenic-like lymphocytes, sorted as HLA-DR+CD14-CD3+CD4+CD25low/- blood T cells. Receptors originate from a human patient with juvenile idiopathic arthritis. Some clones in this sample may be carry-over from other donors' samples.

The V call is TRBV10-3, the J call TRBJ1-5; D unclear. The germline V and J ends were trimmed by 2 bases and 12 bases, with 8 bases remaining between them. The CDR3 spans 11 residues. In germline, CDR1 is ENHRY, CDR2 SYGVKD. The CDR3 nucleotides read TGTGCCATCAGTGAGGGTCGGTTCCAGCATTTT. Its translation: CAISEGRFQHF.

V usage is TRBV6-1 and J usage is TRBJ2-5; 11 bases line up with TRBD2. CDR3 size: 15 residues. Per germline, CDR1 MNHNS and CDR2 SASEGT. The junction had 0 bases not matched to a gene; V was cut back by 2 bases and J by 1 base. In nucleotides, the CDR3 is TGTGCCAGCAGTGAACTAGCGGGAGGCCAAGAGACCCAGTACTTC. It yields the protein CASSELAGGQETQYF.